These T cell receptor beta chains were read from a single sample in a study of cytomegalovirus exposure and HLA in healthy donors. Repertoires were generated with immunoSEQ multiplex PCR, while TCRdb's copy carries only in-frame clones and drops some. Altogether approximately 55,000 clones are present, about 81% being singletons, with the ten largest covering 2% to 2.5%. The sample consisted of PBMCs. These receptors originate from a boy between 5 and 17 years old in good health and CMV-seropositive. CDR3s include the opening cysteine and the closing phenylalanine or tryptophan. Each record gives: CDR3 length, D gene, V gene, J gene, clone size, CDR3 DNA, CDR3 protein. D genes are given only for firm matches. Expanded clones get a size class; other rows say once, few or many, or leave the size out.

>12|TRBD1|TRBV29-1|TRBJ1-1|.
TGCAGCGCTGACAGGGGGAACACTGAAGCTTTCTTT
CSADRGNTEAFF
>16|.|TRBV7-9|TRBJ1-3|once
TGTGCCAGCAGCCCCGGGACACCCGTCTCTGGAAACACCATATATTTT
CASSPGTPVSGNTIYF
>14|.|TRBV7-9|TRBJ1-1|once
TGTGCCAGCAGGGATACTACAGGGTACACTGAAGCTTTCTTT
CASRDTTGYTEAFF
>16|TRBD1|TRBV5-4|TRBJ2-7|.
TGTGCCAGCAGCCTCGCTCCGGGACAGGGTCTCGACGAGCAGTACTTC
CASSLAPGQGLDEQYF
>14|.|TRBV27|TRBJ2-7|.
TGTGCCAGCAGTTTTCGCTCAAGCTCCTACGAGCAGTACTTC
CASSFRSSSYEQYF
>13|.|TRBV27|TRBJ2-5|.
TGTGCCAGCAGGCCCAGGGCATGGGAGACCCAGTACTTC
CASRPRAWETQYF
>15|TRBD1|TRBV5-1|TRBJ2-7|.
TGCGCCAGCAGCTATCGACAGGGCACTTCCTACGAGCAGTACTTC
CASSYRQGTSYEQYF
>13|TRBD2|TRBV2|TRBJ2-4|.
TGTGCCAGCAGTCTAGCGGGGGCAAACATTCAGTACTTC
CASSLAGANIQYF
>16|.|TRBV10-3|TRBJ2-7|.
TGTGCCATCAGTGATGGGACATACGGAAGTAGCTACGAGCAGTACTTC
CAISDGTYGSSYEQYF
>13|.|TRBV2|TRBJ1-6|.
TGTGCCAGCACACGGGGGAAAAATTCACCCCTCCACTTT
CASTRGKNSPLHF
>14|.|TRBV6-5|TRBJ1-5|.
TGTGCCAGCGCGGGGGCCCCAGTAAGTCAGCCCCAGCATTTT
CASAGAPVSQPQHF
>15|.|TRBV7-9|TRBJ2-2|.
TGTGCCAGCAGCTCCGTGTTTCGGGTGGCCGGGGAGCTGTTTTTT
CASSSVFRVAGELFF
>13|.|TRBV2|TRBJ1-1|.
TGTGCCAGCAGTAAGGGGCGGATGACTGAAGCTTTCTTT
CASSKGRMTEAFF
>12|.|TRBV5-4|TRBJ2-5|.
TGTGCCAGCAGTCCAGGGGAGGAGACCCAGTACTTC
CASSPGEETQYF
>16|.|TRBV28|TRBJ1-2|.
TGTGCCAGCAGTTCCCCGGACAGCTTTTCGATATATGGCTACACCTTC
CASSSPDSFSIYGYTF
>13|.|TRBV6-1|TRBJ1-5|.
TGTGCCAGCAGGACAACAGGGAGGGAGCCCCAGCATTTT
CASRTTGREPQHF
>15|.|TRBV7-8|TRBJ1-2|.
TGTGCCAGCAGCGGAGGGAGTCTTTTTTCCTATGGCTACACCTTC
CASSGGSLFSYGYTF
>15|.|TRBV11-1|TRBJ2-3|few
TGTGCCAGCAGCTTAGCAGGTGGCGCGGCCAATACGCAGTATTTT
CASSLAGGAANTQYF
>14|.|TRBV2|TRBJ1-5|.
TGTGCCAGCAGTAAGACAGATAGCAATCAGCCCCAGCATTTT
CASSKTDSNQPQHF
>12|.|TRBV4-1|TRBJ2-5|.
TGCGCCAGCAGCCAAGGTTCTGAGACCCAGTACTTC
CASSQGSETQYF
>15|TRBD2|TRBV9|TRBJ2-5|.
TGTGCCAGCAGCGTAGGGGGGGGTTACTTAGAGACCCAGTACTTC
CASSVGGGYLETQYF
>13|.|TRBV2|TRBJ1-1|.
TGTGCCAGCACGCGAGATTGGAACACTGAAGCTTTCTTT
CASTRDWNTEAFF
>15|.|TRBV10-2|TRBJ2-2|.
TGCGCCAGCAGTGTGACCGGGGGGAACACCGGGGAGCTGTTTTTT
CASSVTGGNTGELFF
>15|.|TRBV6-1|TRBJ2-1|few
TGTGCCAGCAGTGAGTTTCATATTTCAGGGGCCGGTCAGTTCTTC
CASSEFHISGAGQFF
>13|.|TRBV29-1|TRBJ1-2|.
TGCAGCGTTAGGTATGGAGGGGAGAGGGGCTACACCTTC
CSVRYGGERGYTF
>18|TRBD1|TRBV4-1|TRBJ1-2|.
TGCGCCAGCACCTCATTGCCCGGGACAGGGGGCGAAGGCTATGGCTACACCTTC
CASTSLPGTGGEGYGYTF
>13|.|TRBV14|TRBJ2-2|.
TGTGCCAGCAGCTTACAGGGAACCGGGGAGCTGTTTTTT
CASSLQGTGELFF
>13|TRBD1|TRBV5-1|TRBJ1-2|.
TGCGCCAGCAGCTACGGGACAGTCTATGGCTACACCTTC
CASSYGTVYGYTF
>12|.|TRBV18|TRBJ2-6|.
TGTGCCAGCTCACCGGCGGGTAACGTCCTGACTTTC
CASSPAGNVLTF
>15|TRBD2|TRBV13|TRBJ2-7|.
TGTGCCAGCAGCCCGAAAAGCGGGGGAAACTACGAGCAGTACTTC
CASSPKSGGNYEQYF
>14|.|TRBV4-1|TRBJ2-7|once
TGCGCCAGCAGCCACCAACAGGGTGCCTACGAGCAGTACTTC
CASSHQQGAYEQYF
>15|.|TRBV6-1|TRBJ1-5|.
TGTGCCAGCCAACAGGGCACCAATCAAGGGCGACCCCAGCATTTT
CASQQGTNQGRPQHF
>14|.|TRBV19|TRBJ1-1|.
TGTGCCAGTAGTATAACAGGGATTCCCACTGAAGCTTTCTTT
CASSITGIPTEAFF
>16|TRBD2|TRBV5-6|TRBJ2-7|few
TGTGCCAGCAGCGCCCGACTAGCGGGGGTTTCCTACGAGCAGTACTTC
CASSARLAGVSYEQYF
>14|TRBD1|TRBV5-1|TRBJ1-1|.
TGCGCCAGCAGCTTGGGCCAGGGGGCCGATGAAGCTTTCTTT
CASSLGQGADEAFF
>13|TRBD1|TRBV5-4|TRBJ1-4|few
TGTGCCAGCAGGGACAGGGACGTTGAAAAACTGTTTTTT
CASRDRDVEKLFF
>15|TRBD2|TRBV7-2|TRBJ2-3|.
TGTGCCAGCAGCTTAGGACTAGCGGCCACAGATACGCAGTATTTT
CASSLGLAATDTQYF
>14|TRBD2|TRBV5-6|TRBJ2-3|.
TGTGCCAGCAGCTGGGGGGGGTATGCAGATACGCAGTATTTT
CASSWGGYADTQYF
>14|TRBD1|TRBV7-9|TRBJ2-2|.
TGTGCCAGCAGCTCAGAGGGGGCCACCGGGGAGCTGTTTTTT
CASSSEGATGELFF
>16|.|TRBV2|TRBJ2-1|.
TGTGCCAGCAGAGTGGACAGTCGCTCTGGCTACAATGAGCAGTTCTTC
CASRVDSRSGYNEQFF
>13|TRBD2|TRBV10-1|TRBJ2-1|.
TGCGCCAGCAGTGAGCATACTAGCGGTGAGCAGTTCTTC
CASSEHTSGEQFF
>14|.|TRBV19|TRBJ2-6|once
TGTGCCAGCAGGTACCTCTCTGGGGCCAACGTCCTGACTTTC
CASRYLSGANVLTF
>14|.|TRBV19|TRBJ2-1|.
TGTGCCAGTAGGCAGACAGGAAGCTACAATGAGCAGTTCTTC
CASRQTGSYNEQFF
>16|.|TRBV7-8|TRBJ2-5|.
TGTGCCAGCAGCCCGACTAGAGGGGGCCTTAGGGAGACCCAGTACTTC
CASSPTRGGLRETQYF
>16|TRBD2|TRBV5-6|TRBJ2-3|.
TGTGCCAGCAGGGGTGCGGGGGGGACATTCACAGATACGCAGTATTTT
CASRGAGGTFTDTQYF
>14|.|TRBV14|TRBJ1-1|few
TGTGCCAGCAGCCCGGGACTCAGGAACACTGAAGCTTTCTTT
CASSPGLRNTEAFF
>16|.|TRBV10-3|TRBJ1-2|once
TGTGCCACCCGAATCGACCGGAGCCCCTCAACGACTGGCTACACCTTC
CATRIDRSPSTTGYTF
>15|.|TRBV19|TRBJ2-5|.
TGTGCCAGTAAACCTAGGGGCGCCGTGGGAGAGACCCAGTACTTC
CASKPRGAVGETQYF
>16|TRBD1|TRBV7-8|TRBJ1-5|few
TGTGCCAGCAGCCCGCTAGGGACAGGGGGCGTGGGGCCCCAGCATTTT
CASSPLGTGGVGPQHF